What follows is one TCR beta chain and its context. Its antigen target is currently unknown. The record has no base qualities; no much larger clone is one base away. This sample also contains other DNA sequences that code for the same CDR3. The CDR3 numbers 15 residues from cysteine through phenylalanine. CDR3 DNA is the only sequence kept; it has 45 bases, read in frame from the first base. CDR1 SGHRS and CDR2 YFSETQ were looked up in the germline V gene. A distance of 11 bases separates the germline ends of V and J, which lose 4 bases and 1 base respectively. This sample is part of a study of shared clonotypes between healthy human individuals (dated by TCRdb to between 2020 and 2021). For context, the study as a whole: The cohort comprised a couple of women and three men aged 18 to 49 years. Per donor, three plates each were used for CD4 naive and CD4 memory, two for CD8 naive, and one for CD8 memory. To estimate repertoire size and how much clonotypes are shared between individuals, the study performed deep sequencing of blood TCR repertoires from 4 to 6 healthy adults. To increase sequencing depth and limit assay-specific biases, different laboratories used diverse techniques to prepare libraries and sequence TCR repertoires. Each donor's leukapheresis produced roughly between roughly 0.85 and 9.5 billion PBMCs. The study at large found these results: Sharing across a few donors was observed for roughly 5.4% of naive CD4, 3% to 3.5% of naive CD8, over 2% of memory CD4, and about 0.4% of memory CD8 clonotypes. Rarefaction of sorted-subset datasets indicated incomplete sequencing despite the large sequencing depth. Compared with non-shared clonotypes, the clonotypes found in all four sorted-subset donors had higher generation probabilities. Sampling was restricted to blood, and TCR repertoires in tissues likely differ from the TCR repertoires found in blood. Pairwise subsampling led to the expectation that sequencing depth would affect the degree of clonotype sharing among donors. Estimated clonotype richness was generally larger for naive than for memory subsets. The small number of donors limited the genetic and exposure-history diversity represented.

The donors were healthy, HIV-negative adults who had no recently reported acute infections or vaccinations. Every donor was a Caucasian adult living in Nashville, Tennessee, USA. Magnetic negative selection was used to enrich CD4+ T cells, after which naive cells were positively selected on CD45RA and the negative fraction became the memory subset. Blood was obtained by leukapheresis, after which PBMCs were separated by Ficoll-Histopaque density gradient centrifugation and cryopreserved in liquid nitrogen vapor phase. Analytical flow cytometry was used to check the purity and quantity of each magnetically sorted T cell population. From each sorted fraction, genomic DNA was isolated and quantified by UV absorbance on a Nanodrop 2000c. TCR CDR3 regions were amplified from genomic DNA by multiplex PCR using the deep immunoSEQ assay. For each cell subset, the extracted genomic DNA was distributed evenly across all wells of several immunoSEQ 96-well plates, and each plate served as one replicate. For sorted subsets, each replicate PCR was loaded with 200 ng genomic DNA, equivalent to approximately 33,000 T cell genomes. Purified libraries were quantified with a Qubit 3.0 fluorometer, sized on a Bioanalyzer 2100, and re-quantified with the KAPA Library Quantification kit. Each immunoSEQ 96-well plate was sequenced on its own single-read 150-cycle Illumina NextSeq 550 flow cell. On the authors' methods: Because the immunoSEQ output held only junctional sequences and lacked quality scores, the filtering could not match the filtering applied to full-length reads. To assign V/J genes and CDR3, sequences were annotated against IMGT germline references using PyIR, a Python wrapper for IgBLAST v1.9. Reads with weak V/J assignments (E-value above 1e-6), missing CDR3, stop codons, out-of-frame junctions, or ambiguous translated residues were removed. V3J clonotypes were defined as sequences sharing the same inferred V gene, J gene, and CDR3 amino acid sequence. Percentage overlap between repertoires was calculated by dividing the number of shared unique clonotypes by the size of the smaller repertoire. Three approaches were used to assess repertoire richness: RTK rarefaction, the Chao1 estimator, and Recon v2.1 estimates of unobserved clonotypes. Generation probabilities were computed with OLGA for all TCRbeta clonotypes obtained by the gDNA method from four donors. TCRdb obtained this table from immuneACCESS and retained in-frame rearrangements with V and J assigned. These tables miss some clones; where compared with another copy, unresolved V genes account for less than half of the shortfall, and the remainder is unexplained. The V and J calls and the clone size are those of that table, but D and trimming were determined from the DNA. Present in this sample are approximately 2,000,000 clones, under 95% of which were seen just once. The ten largest clones represent 0.37% of the sample.

Sequencing used naive CD4+ T cells from PBMCs. Read against the paper, the sample's cell subset or site label means: CD45RA+ positively selected. The clonotype originates from a man between 18 and 35 years old in good health. Some clones in this sample may be carry-over from other donors' samples. The chain is assembled from TRBV5-1 and TRBJ2-2, with TRBD1 perhaps the D gene, on 6 matching bases. The CDR3 region reads CASSPQGLNTGELFF. At the DNA level, the sequence is TGCGCCAGCAGCCCTCAGGGGCTGAACACCGGGGAGCTGTTTTTT.